The rows below give T cell receptor beta chains drawn from one sample of a study of regulatory T cells in long-lasting Graves disease. TCRdb reanalysed the multiplex PCR reads using MiXCR and keeps one entry per CDR3 protein. The sample gives about 540,000 distinct CDR3 sequences, roughly 14% of which show up once; roughly a tenth is in the top ten. These sequences were also reported in another study, on T cells in Graves' hyperthyroidism and ophthalmopathy.

The specimen was peripheral blood mononuclear cells (PBMCs), collected at new diagnosis, from a patient treated with antithyroid drugs. These receptors were collected from a young man with Graves disease. CDR3s include the opening cysteine and the closing phenylalanine or tryptophan. D genes are given only for firm matches. Clone size, where shown, is once, few, many, or a class for clones that have expanded.

j_call: TRBJ1-2
clone_size: many
d_call: -
v_call: TRBV27
cdr3_aa: CASGTWDTRGGGYTF
cdr3_nt: TGTGCCAGTGGGACTTGGGACACCCGGGGAGGTGGCTACACCTTC

j_call: TRBJ2-5
clone_size: few
d_call: -
v_call: TRBV5-4
cdr3_aa: CASSEPTEETQYF
cdr3_nt: TGTGCCAGCAGCGAGCCGACAGAAGAGACCCAGTACTTC

j_call: TRBJ1-1
clone_size: many
d_call: -
v_call: TRBV2
cdr3_aa: CASHRGGNTEAFF
cdr3_nt: TGTGCCAGCCATAGGGGAGGGAACACTGAAGCTTTCTTT

j_call: TRBJ2-1
clone_size: many
d_call: TRBD1
v_call: TRBV7-9
cdr3_aa: CASSSSGTGGYNEQFF
cdr3_nt: TGTGCCAGCAGCTCTTCCGGGACAGGGGGCTACAATGAGCAGTTCTTC

j_call: TRBJ2-7
clone_size: many
d_call: -
v_call: TRBV20-1
cdr3_aa: CSARGSGDYEQYF
cdr3_nt: TGCAGTGCTAGAGGGTCTGGGGACTACGAGCAGTACTTC

j_call: TRBJ2-7
clone_size: many
d_call: -
v_call: TRBV2
cdr3_aa: CASLGTAYEQYF
cdr3_nt: TGTGCCAGCCTGGGGACTGCCTACGAGCAGTACTTC

j_call: TRBJ2-3
clone_size: many
d_call: -
v_call: TRBV6-1
cdr3_aa: CASSVGAGTDTQYF
cdr3_nt: TGTGCCAGCAGTGTAGGGGCCGGCACAGATACGCAGTATTTT

j_call: TRBJ1-3
clone_size: -
d_call: -
v_call: TRBV11-2
cdr3_aa: CASSLEWGDYSGNTIYF
cdr3_nt: TGTGCCAGCAGCTTAGAATGGGGGGACTATTCTGGAAACACCATATATTTT

j_call: TRBJ1-2
clone_size: few
d_call: TRBD1
v_call: TRBV6-1
cdr3_aa: CASSTGTASDGYTF
cdr3_nt: TGTGCCAGCAGTACCGGGACAGCCTCCGATGGCTACACCTTC

j_call: TRBJ2-3
clone_size: many
d_call: -
v_call: TRBV29-1
cdr3_aa: CSVEEVGTLNTDTQYF
cdr3_nt: TGCAGCGTTGAAGAAGTCGGGACACTCAACACAGATACGCAGTATTTT

j_call: TRBJ1-2
clone_size: -
d_call: TRBD1
v_call: TRBV5-1
cdr3_aa: CASRIQTGANYGYTF
cdr3_nt: TGCGCCAGCCGTATCCAGACAGGGGCGAACTATGGCTACACCTTC

j_call: TRBJ2-1
clone_size: few
d_call: TRBD1
v_call: TRBV7-9
cdr3_aa: CASSLRGLYNEQFF
cdr3_nt: TGTGCCAGCAGCTTAAGGGGGCTCTACAATGAGCAGTTCTTC

j_call: TRBJ2-7
clone_size: few
d_call: TRBD1
v_call: TRBV12-3/TRBV12-4
cdr3_aa: CASSLGQGVIAYEQYF
cdr3_nt: TGTGCCAGCAGTTTGGGACAGGGGGTCATAGCCTACGAGCAGTACTTC

j_call: TRBJ1-1
clone_size: many
d_call: -
v_call: TRBV12-3/TRBV12-4
cdr3_aa: CASSLDIPEAFF
cdr3_nt: TGTGCCAGCAGTTTAGACATACCTGAAGCTTTCTTT

j_call: TRBJ2-3
clone_size: -
d_call: -
v_call: TRBV6-1
cdr3_aa: CASVGADTQYF
cdr3_nt: TGTGCCAGCGTGGGCGCAGATACGCAGTATTTT

j_call: TRBJ1-2
clone_size: many
d_call: TRBD1
v_call: TRBV7-2
cdr3_aa: CASSLSGTDLPFYGYTF
cdr3_nt: TGTGCCAGCAGCTTATCTGGGACAGACCTTCCCTTCTATGGCTACACCTTC

j_call: TRBJ1-2
clone_size: many
d_call: -
v_call: TRBV2
cdr3_aa: CASGDRTYGYTF
cdr3_nt: TGTGCCAGTGGAGACAGAACCTATGGCTACACCTTC

j_call: TRBJ1-2
clone_size: many
d_call: -
v_call: TRBV27
cdr3_aa: CASGRDSRGGDGYTF
cdr3_nt: TGTGCCAGCGGACGGGACTCAAGAGGAGGGGACGGCTACACCTTC

j_call: TRBJ2-7
clone_size: many
d_call: TRBD1
v_call: TRBV10-3
cdr3_aa: CAISHRDRESEQYF
cdr3_nt: TGTGCCATCAGCCACCGGGACAGGGAGAGCGAGCAGTACTTC

j_call: TRBJ2-6
clone_size: many
d_call: -
v_call: TRBV27
cdr3_aa: CASSPKPPGLISGANVLTF
cdr3_nt: TGTGCCAGCAGTCCTAAGCCTCCGGGACTCATCTCTGGGGCCAACGTCCTGACTTTC

j_call: TRBJ2-1
clone_size: many
d_call: TRBD2
v_call: TRBV7-2
cdr3_aa: CASSLGGLAGGNEQFF
cdr3_nt: TGTGCCAGCAGCTTAGGGGGACTAGCGGGAGGAAATGAGCAGTTCTTC

j_call: TRBJ1-4
clone_size: few
d_call: -
v_call: TRBV11-2
cdr3_aa: CASSPGYTNEKLFF
cdr3_nt: TGTGCCAGCAGTCCAGGGTACACTAATGAAAAACTGTTTTTT

j_call: TRBJ2-6
clone_size: many
d_call: -
v_call: TRBV9
cdr3_aa: CASSVATPGAGANVLTF
cdr3_nt: TGTGCCAGCAGCGTAGCAACTCCTGGGGCTGGGGCCAACGTCCTGACTTTC

j_call: TRBJ2-2
clone_size: many
d_call: TRBD2
v_call: TRBV5-1
cdr3_aa: CASSTSGPFSGELFF
cdr3_nt: TGCGCCAGCAGCACTAGCGGGCCATTCTCCGGGGAGCTGTTTTTT

j_call: TRBJ2-3
clone_size: many
d_call: TRBD1
v_call: TRBV13
cdr3_aa: CASSPQGATDTQYF
cdr3_nt: TGTGCCAGCAGTCCACAGGGGGCCACAGATACGCAGTATTTT

j_call: TRBJ2-2
clone_size: few
d_call: -
v_call: TRBV18
cdr3_aa: CAIPYLWSSGTGELFF
cdr3_nt: TGTGCCATCCCATACTTGTGGTCCTCGGGCACCGGGGAGCTGTTTTTT

j_call: TRBJ2-7
clone_size: -
d_call: TRBD2
v_call: TRBV18
cdr3_aa: CASSPRVGRAAYEQYF
cdr3_nt: TGTGCCAGCTCACCACGGGTCGGGAGGGCCGCCTACGAGCAGTACTTC

j_call: TRBJ1-2
clone_size: many
d_call: TRBD1
v_call: TRBV12-3/TRBV12-4
cdr3_aa: CASSSPGQGADYGYTF
cdr3_nt: TGTGCCAGCAGTTCGCCGGGACAGGGGGCAGACTATGGCTACACCTTC

j_call: TRBJ2-1
clone_size: many
d_call: TRBD1
v_call: TRBV27
cdr3_aa: CASSFGTGSNNEQFF
cdr3_nt: TGTGCCAGCAGTTTTGGGACAGGGTCCAACAATGAGCAGTTCTTC

j_call: TRBJ2-7
clone_size: few
d_call: -
v_call: TRBV3-1
cdr3_aa: CASSLFAGDPGEQYF
cdr3_nt: TGTGCCAGCAGCCTGTTCGCAGGGGACCCGGGCGAGCAGTACTTC

j_call: TRBJ2-3
clone_size: few
d_call: -
v_call: TRBV6-1
cdr3_aa: CASSEWISTTDTQYF
cdr3_nt: TGTGCCAGCAGTGAATGGATCAGTACCACAGATACGCAGTATTTT

j_call: TRBJ1-6
clone_size: -
d_call: -
v_call: TRBV20-1
cdr3_aa: CSARDELSYNSPLHF
cdr3_nt: TGCAGTGCTAGGGACGAGCTCTCCTATAATTCACCCCTCCACTTT

j_call: TRBJ1-1
clone_size: many
d_call: -
v_call: TRBV12-3/TRBV12-4
cdr3_aa: CASSLVQEAFF
cdr3_nt: TGTGCCAGCAGTTTAGTCCAGGAAGCTTTCTTT